Reported below is one T cell receptor beta chain. For the second PCR, which ran for about 6 to 11 cycles, a sample-barcoded 5' primer and a J-beta primer mix were used. MiXCR, run by TCRdb on the 5' RACE reads, gives a single entry per CDR3 protein. The repertoire consists of 1.8 million or so distinct CDR3 sequences, with more than 35% occurring once and the leading ten covering under 25%. The data were taken from a study of blood T cells in healthy people across ages. CDR1 and CDR2 from the germline V gene are SEHNR and FQNEAQ (reference sequence). This CDR3 region has 12 residues. The germline V and J ends were trimmed by 3 bases and 13 bases, with 12 bases remaining between them.

The source material was blood. This sequence joins TRBV7-9 and TRBJ1-4; unclear D gene. The origin of this receptor is a human donor in good health. The CDR3 bases are TGTGCCAGCAGCTTTGGGCCCGAGGGACTGTTTTTT. Its translation: CASSFGPEGLFF.